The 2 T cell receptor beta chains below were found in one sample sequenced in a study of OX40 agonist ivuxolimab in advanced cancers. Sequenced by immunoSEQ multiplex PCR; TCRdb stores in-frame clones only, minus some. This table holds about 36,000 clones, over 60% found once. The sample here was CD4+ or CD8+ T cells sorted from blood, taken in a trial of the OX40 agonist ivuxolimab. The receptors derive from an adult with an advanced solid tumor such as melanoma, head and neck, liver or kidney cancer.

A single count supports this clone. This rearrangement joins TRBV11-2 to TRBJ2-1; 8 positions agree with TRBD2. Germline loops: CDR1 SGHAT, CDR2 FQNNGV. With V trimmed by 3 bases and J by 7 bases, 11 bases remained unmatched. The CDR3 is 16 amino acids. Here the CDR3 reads CASSLVVGGGRNEQFF. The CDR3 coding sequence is TGTGCCAGCAGCTTGGTAGTCGGCGGGGGGCGGAATGAGCAGTTCTTC.

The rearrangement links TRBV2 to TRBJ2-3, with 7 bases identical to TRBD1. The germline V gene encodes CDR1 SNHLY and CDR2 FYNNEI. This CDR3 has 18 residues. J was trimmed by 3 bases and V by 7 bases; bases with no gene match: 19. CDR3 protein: CASTPGQKLDWETDTQYF. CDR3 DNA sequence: TGTGCCAGCACGCCGGGACAGAAGTTGGATTGGGAAACAGATACGCAGTATTTT.